This entry is about one T cell receptor (beta chain). Its antigen remains unknown. These data are taken from a study of vaccination and CD4 T cells after COVID-19. Study-level information: The convalescents included six males and four females, and among them two were Hispanic while seven were Caucasian. The stimulus for the cells was overlapping spike peptides derived from SARS-CoV-2, HCoV-NL63, HCoV-OC43 and HCoV-229E.

With the Oncomine TCR Beta short-read assay, DNA from cultured CD4+ T cells was sequenced. MiXCR, applied by TCRdb to the PCR reads, yields one record per CDR3 protein. The table includes fewer than 20,000 distinct CDR3 sequences, 25% to 35% detected once. Treatment in this sample: approximately 11-day PBMC culture with coronavirus spike peptide pools or control peptides (ViraFEST assay). The sequence came from a human donor with COVID-19. Sequencing was performed on cultured CD4+ T cells from blood.

Written as DNA, the CDR3 is TGTGCCAGCAGCCCTAGCGGGGGGCCCCAAGAGACCCAGTACTTC. This encodes CASSPSGGPQETQYF. The rearrangement joins TRBV5-4 to TRBJ2-5; 11 bases agree with TRBD2. The CDR3 consists of 15 residues. Losses at the gene ends were 4 bases for V and 1 base for J; bases not matched to a gene: 3. CDR1 and CDR2 from the germline V gene are SGHNT and YYREEE (reference sequence).